One T cell receptor beta chain is described in this entry. Its antigen is still unknown. Trimming took 1 base from V and 4 from J, leaving 17 bases between them. CDR1 and CDR2 (germline): SGHAT, FQNNGV. CDR3 length: 17 residues. Generated by immunoSEQ multiplex PCR, the TCRdb table keeps only in-frame clones and is missing some. The sample holds approximately 2.1 million clones, approximately 95% seen once. The sample belongs to a study of shared clonotypes between healthy human individuals. Recent acute infections and vaccinations were absent in the healthy HIV-negative adult donors. The split of CD4+ cells yielded CD45RA+ naive and CD45RA-negative memory subsets. Notes on the study in general: Non-shared clonotypes displayed generation probabilities falling below those of clonotypes present in all four donors. The study found approximately 5% of naive CD4 clonotypes shared across four donors.

This TCR derives from a man aged 18 to 29 in good health. Some clones in this sample may be carry-over from other donors' samples. Sequenced material: naive CD4+ T cells from PBMCs. Subset reported: CD45RA+ positively selected. The chain carries TRBV11-2 and TRBJ2-1; D is possibly TRBD1 (6 bases). The CDR3: CASSLAPSGTKYNEQFF. CDR3 sequence (DNA): TGTGCCAGCAGCTTAGCCCCGTCCGGGACAAAGTACAATGAGCAGTTCTTC.